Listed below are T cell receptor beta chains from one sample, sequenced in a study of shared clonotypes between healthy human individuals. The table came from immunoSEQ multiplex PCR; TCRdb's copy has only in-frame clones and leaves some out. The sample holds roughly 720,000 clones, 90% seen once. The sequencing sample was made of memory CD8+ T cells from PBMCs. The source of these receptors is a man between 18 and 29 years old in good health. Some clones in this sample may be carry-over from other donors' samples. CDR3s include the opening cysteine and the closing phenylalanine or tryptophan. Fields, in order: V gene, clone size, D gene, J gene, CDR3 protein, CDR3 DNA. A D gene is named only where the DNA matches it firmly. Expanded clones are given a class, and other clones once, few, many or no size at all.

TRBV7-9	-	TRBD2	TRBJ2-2	CASSPRLAGVTGELFF	TGTGCCAGCAGCCCGCGACTAGCGGGAGTCACCGGGGAGCTGTTTTTT
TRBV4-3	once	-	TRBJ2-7	CASSQARGSYEQYF	TGCGCCAGCAGCCAAGCCCGCGGGTCCTACGAGCAGTACTTC
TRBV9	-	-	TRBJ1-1	CASSGRGHDSEAFF	TGTGCCAGCAGCGGCAGGGGTCATGACTCTGAAGCTTTCTTT
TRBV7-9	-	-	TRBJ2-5	CASSLGGGGETQYF	TGTGCCAGCAGCTTAGGGGGTGGTGGTGAGACCCAGTACTTC
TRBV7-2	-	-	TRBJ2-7	CASSLGDGTYEQYF	TGTGCCAGCAGCTTAGGGGACGGGACCTACGAGCAGTACTTC
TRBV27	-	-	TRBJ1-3	CASSSDGNSGNTIYF	TGTGCCAGCAGTAGTGACGGTAACTCTGGAAACACCATATATTTT
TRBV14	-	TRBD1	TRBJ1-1	CASSLTGRRTEAFF	TGTGCCAGCAGCCTGACAGGGCGTCGGACTGAAGCTTTCTTT
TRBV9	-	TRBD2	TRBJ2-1	CASSVAPSGSSYNEQFF	TGTGCCAGCAGCGTAGCCCCTAGCGGGAGCTCCTACAATGAGCAGTTCTTC
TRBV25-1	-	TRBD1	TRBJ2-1	CASTPTGTASYNEQFF	TGTGCCAGCACCCCGACCGGGACAGCGTCCTACAATGAGCAGTTCTTC
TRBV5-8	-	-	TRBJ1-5	CASSLGYGGPNQPQHF	TGTGCCAGCAGCTTGGGGTACGGGGGGCCCAATCAGCCCCAGCATTTT
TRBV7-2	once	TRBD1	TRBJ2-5	CASSLPQGAWETQYF	TGTGCCAGCAGCCTCCCGCAGGGGGCGTGGGAGACCCAGTACTTC
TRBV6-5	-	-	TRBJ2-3	CASSLTGGFWDTQYF	TGTGCCAGCAGTTTAACCGGAGGGTTCTGGGATACGCAGTATTTT
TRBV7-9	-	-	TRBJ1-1	CASSLGMGGRTEAFF	TGTGCCAGCAGCTTAGGTATGGGGGGACGGACTGAAGCTTTCTTT
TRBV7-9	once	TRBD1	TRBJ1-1	CASSPRQGIIGYTEAFF	TGTGCCAGCAGCCCTCGACAGGGGATAATAGGATACACTGAAGCTTTCTTT